This record looks at one T cell receptor beta chain sequence and its context. TCRdb ran MiXCR on the RT-PCR reads and lists one entry per CDR3 protein. Found here are tens of thousands of distinct CDR3 sequences, 30% to 40% of them singletons; the top ten hold 76%. The data were obtained in a study of patients and donors after allogeneic stem cell transplantation. V was pared by 1 base and J by 6 bases, with 4 bases of the junction left unmatched. Germline lookup yields CDR1 LNHDA and CDR2 SQIVND (reference sequence). The CDR3 is 15 amino acids. Sequencing was carried out using blood, either unsorted or a sorted T cell fraction (not recorded which). This sequence joins TRBV19 and TRBJ1-1; 11 positions match TRBD1. This receptor was obtained from a human donor who was either an allogeneic HSCT recipient or a stem cell or donor lymphocyte infusion donor (not recorded which). It is not recorded whose cells these are; they may come from a transplant donor. CDR3 nucleotide sequence: TGTGCCAGTAGTATAGGGTTGGGACAGGGGGCTGAAGCTTTCTTT. Translation gives CASSIGLGQGAEAFF. Full variable domain (remainder filled in from reference TRBV19 and TRBJ1-1): DGGITQSPKYLFRKEGQNVTLSCEQNLNHDAMYWYRQDPGQGLRLIYYSQIVNDFQKGDIAEGYSVSREKKESFPLTVTSAQKNPTAFYLCASSIGLGQGAEAFFGQGTRLTVV.